The 30 T cell receptor beta chains below were found in one sample sequenced in a study of T and B cells in COVID-19 patients. Each TRB amplification used 250-500 ng of genomic DNA from blood. Multiplex PCR with BIOMED2 TRB-A/B primer pools amplified TRB rearrangements. Each CDR3 protein is one row after TCRdb ran MiXCR on the multiplex PCR reads. The sample holds roughly 3,800 distinct CDR3 sequences, around a quarter seen once. The sequenced material came from blood. The source of these receptors is a human donor with active COVID-19. The donor label of this sample is uncertain.

By sample share, this clonotype is medium-sized. The rearrangement joins TRBV6-2 or TRBV6-3 to TRBJ2-2; weak D call: TRBD2 (6 bases). The CDR3 is 16 residues long. V was trimmed by 7 bases and J by 7 bases, leaving 22 bases between them. CDR1 is MNHEY, CDR2 SVGEGT, per germline. The DNA of the CDR3 is TGTGCCAGCACTTCCCCCAAGGGAGGTTGGGTCGGGGAGCTGTTTTTT. Protein: CASTSPKGGWVGELFF.

By share, this clonotype counts as medium-sized. This chain links TRBV6-6 with TRBJ2-2, with TRBD2 identical over 13 bases. Unmatched junction bases numbered 4, after V lost 7 bases and J lost 8 bases. The CDR3 has 14 amino acids. Germline V CDR1 and CDR2: MNHNY, SVGAGI (reference sequence). The CDR3 is CASTLAGGRGELFF. CDR3 DNA sequence: TGTGCCAGCACACTAGCGGGGGGGAGGGGGGAGCTGTTTTTT.

This chain links TRBV11-3 with TRBJ2-1, with D hard to call. This CDR3 spans 13 amino acids. Per the germline V gene, CDR1 is SGHNT and CDR2 is YENEEA. V lost 1 base, J lost 9 bases, and 10 bases lay in between. The CDR3 nucleotides read TGTGCCAGCAGCTTAGGGTCTGGGGTTGAGCAGTTCTTC. This translates into CASSLGSGVEQFF.

The V gene is TRBV6-6, the J gene TRBJ1-1; TRBD1 matches at 12 bases. The length of the CDR3 is 14 residues. Germline V gene lookup returns CDR1 MNHNY and CDR2 SVGAGI (reference sequence). Trimming took 2 bases from V and 6 from J; bases not matched to a gene: 1. Written as DNA, the CDR3 is TGTGCCAGCAGTTACGGGGACAGGGGGCCTGAAGCTTTCTTT. Amino acid sequence: CASSYGDRGPEAFF.

This clonotype is judged medium-sized. The CDR3 sequence: CASGELNEQYF. The CDR3 DNA is TGTGCCAGCGGCGAACTGAACGAGCAGTACTTC. The chain couples TRBV6-5 to TRBJ2-7; D not resolved. The V end lost 8 bases, the J end lost 5 bases, and 10 bases lay between the germline ends. There are 11 residues in the CDR3. The germline CDR1 and CDR2 sequences are MNHEY and SVGAGI.

By its share, this clonotype is medium-sized. V is TRBV5-4 and J is TRBJ2-3; D may be TRBD2 (7 bases). There are 16 residues in the CDR3. The V end lost 4 bases, the J end lost 3 bases, and 18 bases lay between the germline ends. Germline V gene data show CDR1 as SGHNT and CDR2 as YYREEE (reference sequence). This CDR3 is CASSLGGAGRTDTQYF. As DNA, the CDR3 is TGTGCCAGCAGCCTTGGGGGGGCCGGTAGGACAGATACGCAGTATTTT.

The sample holds many counts of this clonotype. V gene TRBV27 combines with J gene TRBJ1-2, with D unresolved. The CDR3 has 15 amino acids. Trimming shortened V by 6 bases and J by 4 bases, and 18 bases separated the two germline ends. CDR1 MNHEY and CDR2 SMNVEV come from the germline V gene (reference sequence). The chain's CDR3 is CASRTVVGAGYGYTF. CDR3 nucleotide sequence: TGTGCCAGCAGAACTGTCGTAGGCGCCGGCTATGGCTACACCTTC.

This clonotype counts as medium-sized. This chain uses TRBV29-1 with TRBJ2-2; no reliable D call. The V and J ends lost 0 bases and 3 bases respectively, with 14 bases between them. This CDR3 region has 16 residues. Per the germline V gene, CDR1 is SQVTM and CDR2 is ANQGSEA. CDR3 loop: CSVEDYRHLHTGELFF. The DNA for the CDR3 is TGCAGCGTTGAAGATTACCGACACCTCCACACCGGGGAGCTGTTTTTT.

This clonotype was counted at least ten times. The chain recombines TRBV7-7 with TRBJ1-2; D gene uncertain. Trimming removed 2 bases from V and 7 bases from J, with 11 bases in between. Germline values: CDR1 SSHAT, CDR2 FNYEAQ (reference sequence). CDR3 length: 13 amino acids. For the CDR3, the DNA is TGTGCCAGCAGCTTATCCGGGTTCCTTGGCTACACCTTC. Its translation: CASSLSGFLGYTF.

Turning to this clonotype: A much more abundant neighbour one base away suggests this may be a read error. V usage is TRBV29-1 and J usage is TRBJ2-7; D gene uncertain. Germline V gene lookup returns CDR1 SQVTM and CDR2 ANQGSEA. The CDR3 length is 11 residues. Deletions cut 5 bases from V and 5 bases from J, with 10 bases between. Written as DNA, the CDR3 is TGCAGCGTTAGGGTGGCCGACGAGCAGTACTTC. It codes for CSVRVADEQYF.

The rearrangement links TRBV10-3 to TRBJ2-3; the D gene is possibly TRBD2 (5 bases). V lost 3 bases to trimming and J lost 7 bases, with 11 bases between them. The CDR3 sequence is 13 residues long. The germline CDR1 and CDR2 sequences are ENHRY and SYGVKD. The CDR3 DNA follows: TGTGCCATCAGTGAAGCGCCGGGGAATACGCAGTATTTT. It encodes CAISEAPGNTQYF.

This clonotype is deemed medium-sized. This chain joins TRBV13 and TRBJ2-7; possible D gene TRBD1, 7 bases. There are 18 residues in the CDR3. The germline gives CDR1 PRHDT, CDR2 FYEKMQ (reference sequence). The V gene lost 4 bases and the J gene lost 2 bases, with 24 bases spanning the gap. The chain's CDR3 is CASSSRGTEEGFTYEQYF. CDR3 coding DNA: TGTGCCAGCAGCTCCCGGGGGACAGAGGAGGGTTTTACCTACGAGCAGTACTTC.

The rearrangement links TRBV24-1 to TRBJ2-1, with 12 bases lining up with TRBD2. This CDR3 is 15 amino acids long. The germline gives CDR1 KGHDR, CDR2 SFDVKD. The V and J ends lost 3 bases and 7 bases, in that order; junction bases with no gene match: 3. In DNA, the CDR3 is TGTGCCACCAGTGATGCTAGCGGGGGGGCGAATGAGCAGTTCTTC. It translates to CATSDASGGANEQFF.

This clonotype is classed as medium-sized. The J gene is TRBJ2-3, the V gene TRBV18, with D perhaps TRBD1 (7 bases). The length of the CDR3 is 16 residues. Trimming took 3 bases from V and 1 from J, leaving 14 bases between them. CDR1 is KGHSH, CDR2 LQKENI, per germline. The CDR3 DNA reads TGTGCCAGCTCACCGCGCGGGACAGCTCGCACAGATACGCAGTATTTT. Translation: CASSPRGTARTDTQYF.

Only a few counts were recorded for this clonotype. This rearrangement joins TRBV27 to TRBJ1-5; D ambiguous. Trimming pared 5 bases from V and 1 base from J, leaving 12 bases between. The CDR3 has 15 residues. CDR1 MNHEY and CDR2 SMNVEV come from the germline V gene (reference sequence). Here the CDR3 reads CASSGTALSNQPQHF. The CDR3 nucleotides are TGTGCCAGCAGTGGTACAGCATTGAGCAATCAGCCCCAGCATTTT.

This clonotype is categorized as medium-sized. The gene calls are TRBV19 and TRBJ2-4; D possibly uses TRBD1 or TRBD2 (5 bases each). The CDR3 covers 17 residues. Germline values: CDR1 LNHDA, CDR2 SQIVND (reference sequence). Trimming took off 3 bases at V and 1 base at J, with 16 bases between the two ends. Here the CDR3 DNA reads TGTGCCAGTAGTATCGGCCAGGGCCGCGGGGCCAAAAACATTCAGTACTTC. As protein: CASSIGQGRGAKNIQYF.

Relative to its sample, this clonotype is medium-sized. This chain connects TRBV6-5 to TRBJ2-2, with D unclear. V lost 6 bases to trimming and J lost 6 bases, with 11 bases between them. Germline CDR1 and CDR2: MNHEY and SVGAGI. The CDR3 is 13 amino acids. The CDR3 sequence is CASRNLEAGELFF. The CDR3 DNA is TGTGCCAGCAGGAACCTCGAGGCCGGGGAGCTGTTTTTT.

In the case of this clonotype: A read error may account for a junction end that differs from germline. V and J are TRBV19 and TRBJ2-3, with a tentative D call TRBD2 (7 bases). This CDR3 has 14 amino acids. CDR1 and CDR2 (germline): LNHDA, SQIVND (reference sequence). CDR3 residues: CASSIGGGADTQYF. The CDR3 DNA reads TGTGCTAGTAGTATTGGGGGGGGGGCGGATACGCAGTATTTT.

The chain joins TRBV19 to TRBJ1-2; D uncertain. The germline V gene encodes CDR1 LNHDA and CDR2 SQIVND (reference sequence). Trimming took off 7 bases at V and 8 bases at J, with 20 bases between the two ends. There are 14 residues in the CDR3. The CDR3 DNA follows: TGTGCCAGTAAGTTCCGCGGCACGGATAAGGGCTACACCTTC. It encodes CASKFRGTDKGYTF. The variable domain in full, with the rest retrieved from reference TRBV19 and TRBJ1-2, is DGGITQSPKYLFRKEGQNVTLSCEQNLNHDAMYWYRQDPGQGLRLIYYSQIVNDFQKGDIAEGYSVSREKKESFPLTVTSAQKNPTAFYLCASKFRGTDKGYTFGSGTRLTVV.

This clonotype was observed once. V gene TRBV19 combines with J gene TRBJ1-3; D may be TRBD1 (6 bases). V lost 5 bases and J 2 bases, leaving 10 bases between the germline ends. The germline V gene has CDR1 LNHDA and CDR2 SQIVND (reference sequence). The CDR3 has 14 residues. The CDR3 sequence: CASSGGGTGNTIYF. The DNA of the CDR3 is TGTGCCAGTAGTGGAGGGGGTACTGGAAACACCATATATTTT.

This clonotype has only a few counts. The V and J genes are TRBV20-1 and TRBJ1-2, with 7 bases matching TRBD1. With 5 bases clipped from V and 3 bases from J, the junction kept 6 bases outside the gene matches. In germline, CDR1 is DFQATT, CDR2 SNEGSKA (reference sequence). This CDR3 comprises 13 residues. CDR3 sequence reads: CSAYEQGHYGYTF. The CDR3 DNA is TGCAGTGCTTACGAACAGGGGCACTATGGCTACACCTTC.

This clonotype showed up just a few times. The chain joins TRBV6-2 or TRBV6-3 to TRBJ1-1; D is uncertain. The CDR3 is 13 residues long. With 2 bases removed from V and 3 bases from J, the gap between germline ends came to 7 bases. The germline CDR1 and CDR2 sequences are MNHEY and SVGEGT. This CDR3 is CASSYDRDTEAFF. CDR3 in DNA: TGTGCCAGCAGTTACGATCGGGACACTGAAGCTTTCTTT.

Regarding this clonotype: One end of the junction fails to match germline, which may point to a read error. This chain joins TRBV5-6 and TRBJ1-1, with no clear D. The CDR3 runs to 13 residues. Germline V lookup: CDR1 SGHDT, CDR2 YYEEEE. CDR3 loop: CASRSTANTEAFF. CDR3 coding DNA: TGCGCCAGCAGATCAACAGCGAACACTGAAGCTTTCTTT.

The chain employs TRBV29-1 and TRBJ2-5; D perhaps matches TRBD2 (6 bases). The CDR3 spans 11 residues. Trimming shortened V by 7 bases and J by 5 bases, and 11 bases separated the two germline ends. CDR1 and CDR2 from the germline V gene are SQVTM and ANQGSEA. DNA for the CDR3: TGCAGCGGCCACGGAGGGGAGACCCAGTACTTC. Amino acid sequence: CSGHGGETQYF.

This clonotype occurred a few times. This chain uses TRBV20-1 with TRBJ1-5; tentative D call: TRBD1 (5 bases). The CDR3 contains 16 residues. With 3 bases removed from V and 0 bases from J, the gap between germline ends came to 15 bases. Germline V gene sequence: CDR1 DFQATT, CDR2 SNEGSKA (reference sequence). The CDR3 loop is CSARTPKGLSNQPQHF. Written as DNA, the CDR3 is TGCAGTGCTAGGACACCCAAGGGACTTAGCAATCAGCCCCAGCATTTT.

A note on this clonotype: One base away lies a much larger clone, so this may be a sequencing read error. V usage is TRBV6-2 or TRBV6-3 and J usage is TRBJ2-6; D ambiguous. The CDR3 totals 12 residues. CDR1 and CDR2 from the germline V gene are MNHEY and SVGEGT. Trimming pared 7 bases from V and 4 bases from J, leaving 5 bases between. The CDR3 spells CASTQGANVLTF. As DNA, the CDR3 is TGTGCCAGCACCCAGGGGGCCAACGTCCTGACTTTC.

This clonotype counts as medium-sized. The rearrangement uses TRBV18 and TRBJ2-3, with D perhaps matching TRBD2 (6 bases). With 8 bases removed from V and 2 bases from J, the gap between germline ends came to 20 bases. This CDR3 has 16 residues. Germline-derived CDR1 and CDR2 are KGHSH and LQKENI. The DNA for the CDR3 is TGTGCCAGCGCAGGGTATAGCGGAGGTTACACAGATACGCAGTATTTT. Translation gives CASAGYSGGYTDTQYF. The complete variable domain, with remaining parts taken from reference TRBV18 and TRBJ2-3, reads NAGVMQNPRHLVRRRGQEARLRCSPMKGHSHVYWYRQLPEEGLKFMVYLQKENIIDESGMPKERFSAEFPKEGPSILRIQQVVRGDSAAYFCASAGYSGGYTDTQYFGPGTRLTVL.

At least ten counts were recorded for this clonotype. The chain carries TRBV5-4 and TRBJ1-6, with D uncertain. There are 14 residues in the CDR3. The V end was cut by 6 bases, the J end by 7 bases, with 14 bases between. Germline-derived CDR1 and CDR2 are SGHNT and YYREEE (reference sequence). CDR3 sequence (DNA): TGTGCCAGCACCAAGTACGGAGAAAATTCACCCCTCCACTTT. Its translation is CASTKYGENSPLHF.

This clonotype has a handful of counts. This rearrangement joins TRBV6-5 to TRBJ2-2; 7 bases are shared with TRBD2. Germline V gene lookup returns CDR1 MNHEY and CDR2 SVGAGI. The CDR3 sequence is 18 residues long. V lost 5 bases and J lost 0; bases outside the gene matches: 12. The CDR3 nucleotides are TGTGCCAGCAGTCCCGGGACTATATACGCTGCGAACACCGGGGAGCTGTTTTTT. Translated: CASSPGTIYAANTGELFF.

This clonotype was counted only a few times. The chain has TRBV6-5 and TRBJ2-3, with D possibly being TRBD1 (6 bases). The CDR3 spans 15 residues. The ends were cut back, 4 bases at V and 2 bases at J, with 13 bases in the middle. The V gene's germline CDR1 is MNHEY and CDR2 SVGAGI. The CDR3 loop reads CASSSLDRNTDTQYF. The CDR3 DNA reads as TGTGCCAGCAGTTCCCTAGACAGGAACACAGATACGCAGTATTTT.